This entry is about one T cell receptor beta chain. No antigen is known for it. This sequence may be a read error, since a much larger clone differs from it by one base. This record comes from a study of T cells in Graves' hyperthyroidism and ophthalmopathy. TCR beta CDR3 regions were amplified from RNA. Using the HTBI primer set, a first-round RT-PCR was run on the TCR CDR3. Each CDR3 protein is one row after TCRdb ran MiXCR on the multiplex PCR reads. The sample has around 340,000 distinct CDR3 sequences, roughly 13% seen once. Germline CDR1 and CDR2: SGHKS and YYEKEE (reference sequence). V was clipped by 4 bases and J by 9 bases, with 17 bases between them. The length of the CDR3 is 14 residues. Study-wide findings and caveats: Median prediction lead before ophthalmopathy onset was six to eight months with the model.

The sequence was collected from a woman aged 30 to 39 with Graves' hyperthyroidism. Material for sequencing was blood. This chain connects TRBV5-5 to TRBJ2-1; D is unclear. The CDR3 DNA reads TGTGCCAGCAGCCCCGGCTCCCTTTCAAGTGAGCAGTTCTTC. Its translation is CASSPGSLSSEQFF.